This section outlines one T cell receptor beta chain sequence together with its context. The antigen is unknown. The data belong to a study of cytomegalovirus exposure and HLA in healthy donors. Notes on the study in general: The Asian-associated ancestry cluster reportedly had fewer N-insertions than the 666-donor mean in a later analysis.

The PCR employed 60 Vbeta primers together with 13 Jbeta primers. Generated by immunoSEQ multiplex PCR, the TCRdb table keeps only in-frame clones and is missing some. The data show roughly 160,000 clones, roughly 80% seen once. Germline trimming cut 2 bases from V and 3 bases from J; bases unmatched to any gene: 18. Germline V gene lookup returns CDR1 KGHSH and CDR2 LQKENI. The CDR3 length is 19 residues. While unrecorded immune exposures were likely, the donors were nominally healthy when sampled. The receptor's source is a male donor in good health and CMV-seronegative. The sequencing sample was made of PBMCs. The rearrangement joins TRBV18 to TRBJ2-7, with TRBD2 matching 8 bases. The DNA of the CDR3 is TGTGCCAGCTCACCAAAGGGCAGGAGGTTACTAGCGGAGATCTACGAGCAGTACTTC. Translation: CASSPKGRRLLAEIYEQYF. The variable domain in full, completed from reference TRBV18 and TRBJ2-7, reads NAGVMQNPRHLVRRRGQEARLRCSPMKGHSHVYWYRQLPEEGLKFMVYLQKENIIDESGMPKERFSAEFPKEGPSILRIQQVVRGDSAAYFCASSPKGRRLLAEIYEQYFGPGTRLTVT.